The clone carrying this T cell receptor beta chain came up once. In germline, CDR1 is LNHNV, CDR2 YYDKDF (reference sequence). Trimming pared 2 bases from V and 1 base from J, leaving 11 bases between. The CDR3 spans 15 residues. Authors' processing steps: Amplified reference gene primers provided the basis for estimating nucleated cell counts. Profiling relied on immunoSEQ multiplex PCR, and the TCRdb table lists in-frame clones only, not all of them. V, J and clone size were drawn from that table, and D and trimming were deduced from the DNA. Of 170,000 or so clones listed, roughly 83% are singletons. The data derive from a study of blood T cell repertoires in COVID-19. About the research overall: Acute-phase and convalescent COVID-19 samples originated in the United States, Italy and Spain. PBMCs, B-cell-depleted T cells, or T cells provided the cDNA or gDNA that made up the material.

This receptor was obtained from a man between 18 and 35 years old with active or convalescent COVID-19. Sequencing used peripheral blood. The rearrangement uses TRBV15 and TRBJ1-2; no definite D call. The CDR3 here is CATSRPIGSNYGYTF. The CDR3 bases are TGTGCCACCAGCAGACCTATCGGGAGTAACTATGGCTACACCTTC.